A selection of T cell receptor beta chains follows, all from one sample in a study of cytomegalovirus exposure and HLA in healthy donors. Generated by immunoSEQ multiplex PCR, the TCRdb table keeps only in-frame clones and is missing some. The repertoire holds 130,000 or so clones, roughly 91% seen once, with around 3.4% in the top ten. Sample: PBMCs. The receptors were gathered from a man between 25 and 39 years old in good health and CMV-seronegative. Each CDR3 is given with its conserved first and last residue. The order of the fields is D gene, V gene, clone size, J gene, CDR3 protein, CDR3 DNA. The D gene is left open where the match is weak. Clone size is stated in some rows and not others, as once, few, many or a class when expanded.

>TRBD1|TRBV29-1|.|TRBJ2-3
CSVENGYRGSADTQYF
TGCAGCGTTGAAAATGGTTACAGGGGGTCGGCAGATACGCAGTATTTT
>TRBD1|TRBV5-8|.|TRBJ1-2
CASSARDRENGYTF
TGTGCCAGCAGCGCCCGGGACAGGGAGAATGGCTACACCTTC
>TRBD1|TRBV11-2|.|TRBJ2-1
CASSTGQGYEQFF
TGTGCCAGCAGCACGGGACAGGGATATGAGCAGTTCTTC
>.|TRBV15|once|TRBJ1-3
CATSRDLGGVRGNTIYF
TGTGCCACCAGCAGAGATTTGGGAGGGGTCAGGGGAAACACCATATATTTT
>TRBD1|TRBV28|.|TRBJ2-7
CASSLTGTGEAEQYF
TGTGCCAGCAGCTTGACCGGGACAGGGGAGGCCGAGCAGTACTTC
>.|TRBV6-5|.|TRBJ1-1
CASSYVPGGEAFF
TGTGCCAGCAGTTACGTCCCGGGGGGGGAAGCTTTCTTT
>.|TRBV28|.|TRBJ2-5
CASSFPHRGSAGTQYF
TGTGCCAGCAGCTTCCCCCACCGCGGGTCTGCTGGGACCCAGTACTTC
>.|TRBV20-1|once|TRBJ1-1
CCGFENTEAFF
TGCTGCGGTTTTGAGAACACTGAAGCTTTCTTT
>TRBD1|TRBV5-1|once|TRBJ2-2
CASSFGQASTGELFF
TGCGCCAGCAGCTTCGGACAGGCCTCCACCGGGGAGCTGTTTTTT
>TRBD2|TRBV5-4|.|TRBJ2-3
CASSAWTSGVADTQYF
TGTGCCAGCAGCGCTTGGACTAGCGGGGTGGCGGATACGCAGTATTTT
>TRBD1|TRBV28|.|TRBJ1-1
CASSLGRRGRTEAFF
TGTGCCAGCAGTTTAGGCCGCAGGGGGCGGACTGAAGCTTTCTTT
>TRBD1|TRBV2|.|TRBJ1-5
CASSAQGVGQPQHF
TGTGCCAGCAGTGCACAGGGGGTAGGGCAGCCCCAGCATTTT
>.|TRBV14|.|TRBJ1-1
CASSQVPPWGVRNTEAFF
TGTGCCAGCAGCCAAGTCCCACCTTGGGGGGTCAGGAACACTGAAGCTTTCTTT
>TRBD1|TRBV4-1|.|TRBJ1-4
CASSQMGQVDEKLFF
TGCGCCAGCAGCCAAATGGGACAGGTCGATGAAAAACTGTTTTTT
>TRBD1|TRBV27|.|TRBJ1-2
CASSLTGDYGYTF
TGTGCCAGCAGTTTGACAGGGGACTATGGCTACACCTTC
>.|TRBV23-1|.|TRBJ1-1
CASSQSLRDSNTEAFF
TGCGCCAGCAGTCAATCTCTCCGGGACTCAAACACTGAAGCTTTCTTT
>.|TRBV7-6|once|TRBJ1-1
CASSLAGRATEAFF
TGTGCCAGCAGCTTAGCCGGCAGGGCCACTGAAGCTTTCTTT
>TRBD2|TRBV7-9|.|TRBJ2-3
CASSLGTSGADTQYF
TGTGCCAGCAGCTTAGGGACTAGCGGGGCGGATACGCAGTATTTT
>.|TRBV10-2|.|TRBJ2-2
CASSDGGPNTGELFF
TGCGCCAGCAGTGATGGGGGCCCGAACACCGGGGAGCTGTTTTTT
>TRBD1|TRBV4-3|.|TRBJ1-1
CASSSDRGMNTEAFF
TGCGCCAGCAGCTCAGACAGGGGCATGAACACTGAAGCTTTCTTT
>.|TRBV5-6|.|TRBJ2-5
CASSLASRGGHETQYF
TGTGCCAGCAGCTTGGCCTCCAGGGGCGGCCATGAGACCCAGTACTTC
>TRBD1|TRBV18|.|TRBJ1-2
CASSQGQAQGGYTF
TGTGCCAGCTCACAAGGACAGGCGCAGGGGGGCTACACCTTC
>.|TRBV27|.|TRBJ2-7
CASSPGNTFSYEQYF
TGTGCCAGCAGCCCCGGGAACACGTTCTCCTACGAGCAGTACTTC
>.|TRBV18|.|TRBJ2-7
CASSPTRGLEQYF
TGTGCCAGCTCACCAACCAGGGGTCTCGAGCAGTACTTC
>.|TRBV9|.|TRBJ1-3
CASSASGLASGNTIYF
TGTGCCAGCAGCGCCTCCGGGTTAGCCTCTGGAAACACCATATATTTT
>.|TRBV5-6|.|TRBJ1-6
CASSLGQSYSPLHF
TGTGCCAGCAGCTTGGGCCAGTCCTATTCACCCCTCCACTTT
>TRBD2|TRBV9|.|TRBJ2-3
CASSGRTSASTDTQYF
TGTGCCAGCAGCGGCAGGACTAGCGCGAGCACAGATACGCAGTATTTT
>.|TRBV28|once|TRBJ2-2
CASSLRQDAAGELFF
TGTGCCAGCAGTTTAAGACAGGACGCGGCCGGGGAGCTGTTTTTT
>.|TRBV5-4|.|TRBJ2-5
CASSSTRGETQYF
TGTGCCAGCAGCTCGACCAGGGGTGAGACCCAGTACTTC
>.|TRBV7-9|.|TRBJ2-2
CASSHPSAAGELFF
TGTGCCAGCAGCCATCCCTCTGCGGCCGGGGAGCTGTTTTTT
>TRBD2|TRBV4-1|.|TRBJ2-1
CASSQFGGAFYNEQFF
TGCGCCAGCAGCCAGTTCGGGGGGGCCTTCTACAATGAGCAGTTCTTC
>.|TRBV5-4|.|TRBJ1-6
CASSLVGGGNNSPLHF
TGTGCCAGCAGCTTGGTGGGAGGCGGAAATAATTCACCCCTCCACTTT
>TRBD2|TRBV19|.|TRBJ2-5
CASSRTGTSRETQYF
TGTGCCAGTAGTAGAACCGGGACTAGCCGAGAGACCCAGTACTTC
>TRBD1|TRBV29-1|few|TRBJ1-5
CSVATGGRGNQPQHF
TGCAGCGTTGCGACAGGGGGGCGAGGAAATCAGCCCCAGCATTTT
>.|TRBV27|.|TRBJ2-1
CASRVTRYNEQFF
TGTGCCAGCAGGGTGACTAGATACAATGAGCAGTTCTTC
>TRBD1|TRBV7-9|.|TRBJ1-2
CASSPRDRRFYGYTF
TGTGCCAGCAGCCCCCGGGACAGAAGATTTTATGGCTACACCTTC
>.|TRBV11-3|.|TRBJ2-3
CASSPDNTDTQYF
TGTGCCAGCAGCCCGGACAACACAGATACGCAGTATTTT
>.|TRBV4-1|.|TRBJ1-2
CASSQDKDAGWGGYTF
TGCGCCAGCAGCCAAGATAAGGATGCGGGATGGGGTGGCTACACCTTC
>TRBD2|TRBV7-2|once|TRBJ2-3
CASSFGGGATDTQYF
TGTGCCAGCAGCTTTGGCGGGGGGGCTACAGATACGCAGTATTTT
>TRBD1|TRBV7-8|.|TRBJ1-1
CASSLTLTGVTEAFF
TGTGCCAGCAGCCTAACCCTTACAGGGGTCACTGAAGCTTTCTTT
>.|TRBV6-5|.|TRBJ2-7
CASSERGYEQYF
TGTGCCAGCAGTGAACGGGGCTACGAGCAGTACTTC
>.|TRBV15|.|TRBJ1-2
CATSRGTGGNYGYTF
TGTGCCACCAGCAGAGGGACGGGGGGTAACTATGGCTACACCTTC